Below are 29 T cell receptor beta chains sequenced from a single sample in a study of CD8 T cell repertoires and HIV-1 epitope variants. This table comes from immunoSEQ multiplex PCR, and its TCRdb copy is limited to in-frame clones, with some not included. This repertoire shows a few thousand clones, approximately 61% found once; its top ten account for under 50%. These receptors' antigens are unknown. Specimen: cultured CD8+ T cells derived from PBMCs. The receptors were sampled from a male donor with HIV.

In its sample, this clone was seen a few times. The chain recombines TRBV25-1 with TRBJ1-1, with a weak D call TRBD1 (6 bases). Trimming left V 4 bases short and J 10 bases short, with 10 bases between. The CDR3 totals 11 residues. Germline V gives CDR1 MGHDK, CDR2 SYGVNS. The CDR3 DNA follows: TGTGCCAGCAGTGCGGGGGCTGTAGCTTTCTTT. Its translation: CASSAGAVAFF.

CDR3 bases: TGTGCCAGCAGAGGCAGGGCTGGCACAGATACGCAGTATTTT. This sequence encodes CASRGRAGTDTQYF. V usage is TRBV7-8 and J usage is TRBJ2-3, with D perhaps TRBD1 (5 bases). The length of the CDR3 is 14 residues. Per the germline V gene, CDR1 is SGHVS and CDR2 is FQNEAQ. Trimming pared 6 bases from V and 1 base from J, leaving 11 bases between. The complete variable domain, with remaining parts taken from reference TRBV7-8 and TRBJ2-3, reads GAGVSQSPRYKVAKRGQDVALRCDPISGHVSLFWYQQALGQGPEFLTYFQNEAQLDKSGLPSDRFFAERPEGSVSTLKIQRTQQEDSAVYLCASRGRAGTDTQYFGPGTRLTVL.

This chain joins TRBV5-5 and TRBJ2-2, with D hard to call. V lost 0 bases, J lost 5 bases, and 5 bases lay in between. The CDR3 runs 13 residues. The germline CDR1 and CDR2 sequences are SGHKS and YYEKEE (reference sequence). CDR3 region: CASSLAGTGELFF. The CDR3 nucleotides read TGTGCCAGCAGCTTGGCCGGTACCGGGGAGCTGTTTTTT.

This clone was counted only a few times. V gene TRBV19 combines with J gene TRBJ2-5; D may be TRBD1 or TRBD2 (5 bases each). V was cut by 1 base and J by 4 bases, with 10 bases left in between. CDR3 length: 14 residues. CDR1 and CDR2 (germline): LNHDA, SQIVND (reference sequence). The chain's CDR3 is CASSIGGGRETQYF. In nucleotides, the CDR3 is TGTGCCAGTAGTATAGGTGGGGGTAGAGAGACCCAGTACTTC.

The CDR3 here is CASSPVSGQQETQYF. In DNA form, the CDR3 reads TGCGCCAGCAGCCCCGTTTCGGGACAGCAAGAGACCCAGTACTTC. This rearrangement joins TRBV5-1 to TRBJ2-5, with TRBD1 matching over 7 bases. Germline V gives CDR1 SGHRS, CDR2 YFSETQ. The CDR3 loop spans 15 amino acids. The trim removed 4 bases at V and 2 bases at J, leaving 8 bases unmatched.

The rearrangement uses TRBV19 and TRBJ1-1; D is uncertain. The V gene's germline CDR1 is LNHDA and CDR2 SQIVND (reference sequence). The CDR3 has 14 amino acids. V lost 8 bases, J lost 0 bases, and 13 bases lay in between. CDR3 coding DNA: TGTGCCAGTTGTCCGACAACAGTGAACACTGAAGCTTTCTTT. Amino acids: CASCPTTVNTEAFF.

The chain employs TRBV27 and TRBJ2-1, with 8 nucleotides matching TRBD2. CDR1 and CDR2 from the germline V gene are MNHEY and SMNVEV (reference sequence). J was trimmed by 9 bases and V by 7 bases; bases with no gene match: 11. The length of the CDR3 is 14 residues. The CDR3 DNA reads as TGTGCCAGCATTCGACCGGGACTAGGCCGTGAGCAGTTCTTC. This sequence encodes CASIRPGLGREQFF.

V and J are TRBV28 and TRBJ2-3; a possible D gene is TRBD2 (5 bases). CDR1 and CDR2 from the germline V gene are MDHEN and SYDVKM. The CDR3 runs to 15 residues. V was cut by 6 bases and J by 5 bases, with 18 bases left in between. The CDR3 region has the DNA TGTGCCAGCAGATCCCTCCGGGGTGCGGGAGATACGCAGTATTTT. Translation: CASRSLRGAGDTQYF. Full variable domain (rest looked up from reference TRBV28 and TRBJ2-3): DVKVTQSSRYLVKRTGEKVFLECVQDMDHENMFWYRQDPGLGLRLIYFSYDVKMKEKGDIPEGYSVSREKKERFSLILESASTNQTSMYLCASRSLRGAGDTQYFGPGTRLTVL.

The chain is built from TRBV28 and TRBJ2-1; tentatively, D is TRBD2 (5 bases). From germline, CDR1 is MDHEN and CDR2 SYDVKM. CDR3 length: 13 residues. V lost 3 bases to trimming and J lost 6 bases, with 9 bases between them. The CDR3 coding sequence is TGTGCCAGCAGTTTCGGACTCACCAATGAGCAGTTCTTC. Encoded protein: CASSFGLTNEQFF. Together with reference TRBV28 and TRBJ2-1, the CDR3 gives the full variable domain: DVKVTQSSRYLVKRTGEKVFLECVQDMDHENMFWYRQDPGLGLRLIYFSYDVKMKEKGDIPEGYSVSREKKERFSLILESASTNQTSMYLCASSFGLTNEQFFGPGTRLTVL.

The V and J genes are TRBV5-6 and TRBJ1-1; D unresolved. The V gene lost 1 base and the J gene lost 8 bases, with 9 bases spanning the gap. Germline loops: CDR1 SGHDT, CDR2 YYEEEE. The CDR3 is made up of 12 amino acids. CDR3 nucleotides: TGTGCCAGCAGCTTGACGACACTCGAAGCTTTCTTT. Translating it yields CASSLTTLEAFF. Together with reference TRBV5-6 and TRBJ1-1, the CDR3 gives the full variable domain: DAGVTQSPTHLIKTRGQQVTLRCSPKSGHDTVSWYQQALGQGPQFIFQYYEEEERQRGNFPDRFSGHQFPNYSSELNVNALLLGDSALYLCASSLTTLEAFFGQGTRLTVV.

The J gene is TRBJ1-2, the V gene TRBV5-8, with TRBD1 identical over 9 bases. The CDR3 extends over 13 amino acids. The V gene end was trimmed by 4 bases and the J gene end by 6 bases; junction bases not matched to a gene: 4. The germline CDR1 and CDR2 sequences are SGHTS and YDEGEE. The CDR3 bases are TGTGCCAGCAGCGCGACAGGGGGAGATGGCTACACCTTC. As protein: CASSATGGDGYTF.

The chain couples TRBV28 to TRBJ1-1, with D maybe TRBD1 (5 bases). This CDR3 has 13 amino acids. CDR1 and CDR2 from the germline V gene are MDHEN and SYDVKM. V gave up 2 bases and J gave up 5 bases, with 9 bases separating them. The CDR3 region has the DNA TGTGCCAGCAGTTTAGGGGGAGGGACTGAAGCTTTCTTT. This codes for CASSLGGGTEAFF.

The CDR3 DNA reads as TGCGCCAGCAGCTTTCTGACGGGACCCTCCTACGAGCAGTACTTC. Its protein product is CASSFLTGPSYEQYF. The rearrangement links TRBV5-1 to TRBJ2-7; D possibly uses TRBD1 or TRBD2 (5 bases each). V gave up 2 bases and J gave up 0 bases, with 12 bases separating them. Germline lookup yields CDR1 SGHRS and CDR2 YFSETQ. The CDR3 sequence is 15 residues long.

The rearrangement uses TRBV16 and TRBJ2-2; the D is unclear. The germline CDR1 and CDR2 sequences are KGHSY and FQNENV. The germline V and J ends were trimmed by 0 bases and 6 bases, with 14 bases remaining between them. The CDR3 covers 16 residues. CDR3 in DNA: TGTGCCAGCAGCCAATCAAAGTCCCGGGCCGCCGGGGAGCTGTTTTTT. Translating it yields CASSQSKSRAAGELFF.

This clone showed up just a few times. The gene calls are TRBV28 and TRBJ1-2; D is unresolved. Deletions cut 1 base from V and 3 bases from J, with 9 bases between. Germline-derived CDR1 and CDR2 are MDHEN and SYDVKM. The CDR3 runs to 14 residues. The CDR3 here is CASSLLEGDYGYTF. Here the CDR3 DNA reads TGTGCCAGCAGTTTATTGGAGGGAGACTATGGCTACACCTTC.

The V and J genes are TRBV4-2 and TRBJ1-2; the D gene is possibly TRBD1 (5 bases). CDR3 length: 12 amino acids. Germline-derived CDR1 and CDR2 are LGHNA and YNFKEQ. V shed 3 bases and J shed 9 bases, with 11 bases lying between them. The CDR3 DNA reads as TGTGCCAGCAGCCACATGACAGAGAGCTACACCTTC. Its protein is CASSHMTESYTF.

The chain combines TRBV7-9 with TRBJ1-1; no reliable D call. V was clipped by 0 bases and J by 5 bases, with 16 bases between them. This CDR3 has 16 residues. Germline V gives CDR1 SEHNR, CDR2 FQNEAQ (reference sequence). In nucleotides, the CDR3 is TGTGCCAGCAGCTTAGCGTTGGCCCACGTCGGGACTGAAGCTTTCTTT. Its protein product is CASSLALAHVGTEAFF.

In its sample, this clone ranks as medium-sized. The genes are TRBV27 and TRBJ1-2, with 9 bases aligning to TRBD1. CDR1 MNHEY and CDR2 SMNVEV come from the germline V gene (reference sequence). This CDR3 is built from 15 residues. The ends lost 6 bases at V and 3 bases at J; junction bases unmatched: 8. CDR3 sequence reads: CASRSGQGRDYGYTF. The CDR3, as DNA: TGTGCCAGCAGGAGTGGACAGGGGCGTGACTATGGCTACACCTTC.

V usage is TRBV6-1 and J usage is TRBJ2-1, with TRBD2 matching over 11 bases. Germline values: CDR1 MNHNS, CDR2 SASEGT. CDR3 length: 17 residues. V shed 2 bases and J 2 bases; nucleotides not matched to a gene: 5. In DNA, the CDR3 is TGTGCCAGCAGTGAAAGAGGTAGCGGGAGGGCCTACAATGAGCAGTTCTTC. Amino acid sequence: CASSERGSGRAYNEQFF.

CDR3 loop: CATSRDFLSAQGSSPLHF. The CDR3 coding sequence is TGTGCCACCAGCAGAGATTTTTTATCAGCACAGGGCAGTTCACCCCTCCACTTT. The V call is TRBV15, the J call TRBJ1-6; D may be TRBD1 (6 bases). Germline loops: CDR1 LNHNV, CDR2 YYDKDF (reference sequence). The CDR3 is made up of 18 amino acids. The V end lost 0 bases, the J end lost 9 bases, and 21 bases lay between the germline ends.

V and J are TRBV6-5 and TRBJ2-2; unclear D gene. Germline CDR1 reads MNHEY; CDR2 reads SVGAGI. This CDR3 has 13 residues. Trimming took 10 bases from V and 1 from J, leaving 10 bases between them. CDR3 bases: TGTGCCACCCAATGGGGGAACACCGGGGAGCTGTTTTTT. It codes for CATQWGNTGELFF.

This clone has a handful of counts. The chain has TRBV5-8 and TRBJ2-3; 7 nucleotides align to TRBD1. After removal of 0 bases from V and 1 base from J, the junction contained 2 bases not matched to a gene. CDR1 is SGHTS, CDR2 YDEGEE, per germline. The CDR3 is 15 residues long. The CDR3 region has the DNA TGTGCCAGCAGCTTGGAAGGGGGCCGCACAGATACGCAGTATTTT. It translates to CASSLEGGRTDTQYF.

V usage is TRBV28 and J usage is TRBJ2-7; TRBD2 agrees at 8 bases. Losses at the gene ends were 5 bases for V and 5 bases for J; bases not matched to a gene: 2. Germline assignment: CDR1 MDHEN and CDR2 SYDVKM. The CDR3 runs to 12 residues. CDR3 sequence: CASSGSGNEQYF. In nucleotides, the CDR3 is TGTGCCAGCAGTGGTAGCGGGAACGAGCAGTACTTC.

The chain couples TRBV29-1 to TRBJ2-1, with 14 bases identical to TRBD2. The V gene end was trimmed by 3 bases and the J gene end by 3 bases; junction bases not matched to a gene: 10. The length of the CDR3 is 18 residues. Germline values: CDR1 SQVTM, CDR2 ANQGSEA. The CDR3 here is CSVEFLWGLAGDYNEQFF. Written as DNA, the CDR3 is TGCAGCGTTGAGTTTTTGTGGGGACTAGCGGGGGACTACAATGAGCAGTTCTTC.

V is TRBV27 and J is TRBJ2-7; maybe TRBD1 (6 bases). The CDR3 runs 14 residues. V shed 3 bases and J shed 2 bases, with 11 bases lying between them. Germline lookup yields CDR1 MNHEY and CDR2 SMNVEV (reference sequence). CDR3 residues: CASSFSTGTYEQYF. DNA of the CDR3: TGTGCCAGCAGTTTCTCAACAGGGACCTACGAGCAGTACTTC.

The chain joins TRBV25-1 to TRBJ2-1; D is undetermined. The CDR3 totals 11 residues. Trimming took off 5 bases at V and 9 bases at J, with 8 bases between the two ends. Per germline, CDR1 MGHDK and CDR2 SYGVNS. This CDR3 is CASSRLGEQFF. The DNA of the CDR3 is TGTGCCAGCAGTCGGCTCGGTGAGCAGTTCTTC.

The rearrangement uses TRBV5-1 and TRBJ2-4; 9 nucleotides agree with TRBD1. The CDR3 is 19 residues long. Trimming took 4 bases from V and 0 from J; bases not matched to a gene: 14. Germline V CDR1 and CDR2: SGHRS, YFSETQ. The CDR3 DNA follows: TGCGCCAGCAGCCCGGAGAAAGGGACAGGGTCCTTAGCCAAAAACATTCAGTACTTC. This gives the protein CASSPEKGTGSLAKNIQYF.

The CDR3 coding sequence is TGTGCCAGCAGCTCTCGGACTAACTACGAGCAGTACTTC. Translation: CASSSRTNYEQYF. The chain is built from TRBV11-2 and TRBJ2-7; the D gene is possibly TRBD2 (6 bases). The germline gives CDR1 SGHAT, CDR2 FQNNGV. The V end was cut by 4 bases, the J end by 3 bases, with 10 bases between. The CDR3 is made up of 13 amino acids.

The sample holds one count of this clone. This chain links TRBV6-5 with TRBJ1-1; no reliable D call. The germline CDR1 and CDR2 sequences are MNHEY and SVGAGI. Trimming cost V 6 bases and J 1 base, with 15 bases left between them. This CDR3 comprises 15 residues. The CDR3 coding sequence is TGTGCCAGCAGGGACCCCGGCGGGAGGAACACTGAAGCTTTCTTT. It encodes CASRDPGGRNTEAFF.